The 27 T cell receptor beta chains given below trace back to one sample, sequenced in a study of shared clonotypes between healthy human individuals (dated by TCRdb to the early 2020s). For the CD8 naive samples, CD45RO-negative cells were positively selected for CCR7, yielding a CD45RA+CCR7+ population from which TemRA cells were excluded. Library creation used the immunoSEQ multiplex PCR assay. In TCRdb, the immuneACCESS table is reduced to in-frame sequences with V and J assigned. These tables do not hold every clone; where another copy was compared, an unresolved V gene accounts for under half, and the others remain unexplained. The sample table contains around 2,000,000 clones; only one count was recorded for approximately 95% of them. The ten largest clones take up around 1.1% of the sample. The sequencing sample was made of naive CD8+ T cells sorted from blood. The intended sense of this specimen's cell subset or site label: CD45RA+CCR7+. The receptors were gathered from a man between 18 and 29 years old in good health.

V usage is TRBV21-1 and J usage is TRBJ2-5; the table gives TRBD1 as D, unverified against the DNA. TRBV21-1 is a listed pseudogene. The length of the CDR3 is 17 residues. The CDR3: CASSKALWAGGQETQYF. The DNA for the CDR3 is TGTGCCAGCAGCAAAGCGCTTTGGGCAGGGGGCCAAGAGACCCAGTACTTC.

The J gene is TRBJ2-1, the V gene TRBV11-3, with 7 bases that match TRBD2. Trimming at V came to 5 bases and at J to 9 bases, leaving 7 bases not matched to a gene. Germline-derived CDR1 and CDR2 are SGHNT and YENEEA. The CDR3 contains 13 residues. CDR3 region: CASSPTGGPEQFF. CDR3 DNA: TGTGCCAGCAGCCCTACGGGGGGACCTGAGCAGTTCTTC. Full variable domain (missing parts from reference TRBV11-3 and TRBJ2-1): EAGVVQSPRYKIIEKKQPVAFWCNPISGHNTLYWYLQNLGQGPELLIRYENEEAVDDSQLPKDRFSAERLKGVDSTLKIQPAELGDSAVYLCASSPTGGPEQFFGPGTRLTVL.

The chain links TRBV19 to TRBJ2-7; 10 bases agree with TRBD2. The CDR3 length is 15 residues. The V and J ends lost 5 bases and 2 bases, in that order; junction bases with no gene match: 6. The V gene's germline CDR1 is LNHDA and CDR2 SQIVND (reference sequence). In DNA form, the CDR3 reads TGTGCCAGTAGTGCGGGACTAGCGAGGCCCTACGAGCAGTACTTC. Translating it yields CASSAGLARPYEQYF.

The gene calls are TRBV6-5 and TRBJ1-5; 9 bases fit TRBD1. Trimming took 10 bases from V and 9 from J; bases not matched to a gene: 10. CDR1 and CDR2 (germline): MNHEY, SVGAGI. This CDR3 has 13 residues. The CDR3, as DNA: TGTGCCACCGACCCCGGGACAGGGCTGCCCCAGCATTTT. Residues: CATDPGTGLPQHF.

The chain is built from TRBV10-1 and TRBJ2-3, with TRBD2 matching 11 bases. This CDR3 spans 17 amino acids. Germline V CDR1 and CDR2: WNHNN, SYGVQD (reference sequence). V shed 3 bases and J 5 bases; nucleotides not matched to a gene: 10. Written as DNA, the CDR3 is TGCGCCAGCAGTGAACGTGGTAGCGGGAGGGCCATAGATACGCAGTATTTT. Its protein product is CASSERGSGRAIDTQYF.

About this clone itself: Other nucleotide sequences in the sample specify the same CDR3. The chain recombines TRBV27 with TRBJ2-1, with 11 positions matching TRBD2. The CDR3 runs to 15 residues. The junction had 5 bases not matched to a gene; V was cut back by 6 bases and J by 4 bases. CDR1 MNHEY and CDR2 SMNVEV come from the germline V gene (reference sequence). The CDR3 DNA is TGTGCCAGCAGCCTTACTAGCGGGGGTTACAATGAGCAGTTCTTC. Translating it yields CASSLTSGGYNEQFF.

The rearrangement links TRBV27 to TRBJ2-7, with 8 bases identical to TRBD2. The junction had 6 bases not matched to a gene; V was cut back by 3 bases and J by 5 bases. The CDR3 is made up of 14 amino acids. Germline V CDR1 and CDR2: MNHEY, SMNVEV (reference sequence). DNA of the CDR3: TGTGCCAGCAGTTTGGAGCGGGAGTCCGACGAGCAGTACTTC. Encoded protein: CASSLERESDEQYF.

This clone was recorded only once. This chain joins TRBV9 and TRBJ1-2, with D possibly TRBD1 on 6 matching bases. The CDR3 loop spans 12 amino acids. The V and J ends lost 7 bases and 3 bases respectively, with 10 bases between them. Germline CDR1 SGDLS, CDR2 YYNGEE. CDR3 DNA sequence: TGTGCCAGCGAGGGGGAAGACTATGGCTACACCTTC. Its translation: CASEGEDYGYTF.

The CDR3 DNA follows: TGTGCCAGCAGTGATTTAGCCCCGAACACTGAAGCTTTCTTT. It yields the protein CASSDLAPNTEAFF. The chain uses TRBV2 and TRBJ1-1; no firm D call. The ends were cut back, 3 bases at V and 1 base at J, with 9 bases in the middle. The CDR3 runs 14 residues. In germline, CDR1 is SNHLY, CDR2 FYNNEI.

The chain carries TRBV9 and TRBJ2-3; 13 bases fit TRBD2. Germline CDR1 is SGDLS and CDR2 is YYNGEE. The CDR3 length is 17 residues. Germline trimming cut 4 bases from V and 4 bases from J; bases unmatched to any gene: 9. CDR3: CASSRPTSGRSPDTQYF. Written as DNA, the CDR3 is TGTGCCAGCAGCAGACCGACTAGCGGGAGGTCCCCAGATACGCAGTATTTT.

This rearrangement joins TRBV7-2 to TRBJ1-3; D uncertain. The length of the CDR3 is 17 residues. Trimming stripped 2 bases from V and 0 bases from J, with 14 bases between. Germline V gene lookup returns CDR1 SGHTA and CDR2 FQGNSA. CDR3 coding DNA: TGTGCCAGCAGCTTACTCCCGGGAGCGGACTCTGGAAACACCATATATTTT. Its translation: CASSLLPGADSGNTIYF.

The chain uses TRBV5-8 and TRBJ2-6, with no clear D. Trimming stripped 4 bases from V and 0 bases from J, with 8 bases between. This CDR3 is 15 amino acids long. Germline V gives CDR1 SGHTS, CDR2 YDEGEE. CDR3 in DNA: TGTGCCAGCAGCGCTTTAGTCTCTGGGGCCAACGTCCTGACTTTC. Protein: CASSALVSGANVLTF.

The chain recombines TRBV5-6 with TRBJ2-2; 8 bases agree with TRBD2. V lost 5 bases and J lost 6; bases outside the gene matches: 6. The germline CDR1 and CDR2 sequences are SGHDT and YYEEEE. The CDR3 has 14 residues. CDR3 in DNA: TGTGCCAGCAGTTTAGCGGGGATCGCCGGGGAGCTGTTTTTT. This sequence encodes CASSLAGIAGELFF.

The gene calls are TRBV27 and TRBJ2-7; 7 bases agree with TRBD1. The CDR3 has 15 residues. Germline V CDR1 and CDR2: MNHEY, SMNVEV (reference sequence). V was clipped by 6 bases and J by 4 bases; unmatched bases: 12. This CDR3 is CASRTGTASPYEQYF. The DNA for the CDR3 is TGTGCCAGCAGGACCGGGACAGCCTCCCCTTACGAGCAGTACTTC.

This clone was recorded only once. The chain is built from TRBV15 and TRBJ1-2; D perhaps matches TRBD1 (6 bases). The CDR3 covers 15 residues. V lost 5 bases, J lost 7 bases, and 20 bases lay in between. The germline gives CDR1 LNHNV, CDR2 YYDKDF (reference sequence). In DNA, the CDR3 is TGTGCCACCAGCTCAGTGGAAACGGACAGATTTGGCTACACCTTC. It encodes CATSSVETDRFGYTF.

The rearrangement links TRBV11-2 to TRBJ1-1, with a weak D call TRBD1 (6 bases). This CDR3 comprises 14 residues. The germline CDR1 and CDR2 sequences are SGHAT and FQNNGV. The V end was cut by 8 bases, the J end by 4 bases, with 17 bases between. The chain's CDR3 is CASLNRDRITEAFF. CDR3 nucleotide sequence: TGTGCCAGCTTAAATCGAGACAGGATCACTGAAGCTTTCTTT.

The chain couples TRBV5-4 to TRBJ1-1; no firm D call. Trimming took off 0 bases at V and 2 bases at J, with 8 bases between the two ends. CDR3 length: 14 amino acids. From germline, CDR1 is SGHNT and CDR2 YYREEE (reference sequence). This chain's CDR3 is CASSLEALNTEAFF. In DNA form, the CDR3 reads TGTGCCAGCAGCTTGGAAGCGCTAAACACTGAAGCTTTCTTT.

The J gene is TRBJ2-7, the V gene TRBV2; D may be TRBD1 (6 bases). Per germline, CDR1 SNHLY and CDR2 FYNNEI. Trimming pared 8 bases from V and 2 bases from J, leaving 13 bases between. The CDR3 is 13 amino acids. CDR3 sequence reads: CASLSRGTYEQYF. As DNA, the CDR3 is TGTGCCAGCCTCAGCAGGGGTACCTACGAGCAGTACTTC.

This chain joins TRBV28 and TRBJ1-2; 10 nucleotides align to TRBD1. This CDR3 spans 17 amino acids. Per the germline V gene, CDR1 is MDHEN and CDR2 is SYDVKM. The trim removed 7 bases at V and 2 bases at J, leaving 13 bases unmatched. This CDR3 is CASNLSFGQGVNYGYTF. DNA for the CDR3: TGTGCCAGCAACTTATCTTTCGGACAGGGGGTAAACTATGGCTACACCTTC.

The chain is built from TRBV19 and TRBJ2-2, with a possible D match to TRBD1 (5 bases). CDR3 length: 14 residues. Trimming shortened V by 3 bases and J by 7 bases, and 12 bases separated the two germline ends. Germline CDR1 reads LNHDA; CDR2 reads SQIVND (reference sequence). In DNA form, the CDR3 reads TGTGCCAGTAGTATGGTAGGGGTGAACGGGGAGCTGTTTTTT. The encoded protein is CASSMVGVNGELFF.

The genes are TRBV9 and TRBJ2-2; 11 bases fit TRBD2. V shed 3 bases and J 5 bases; nucleotides not matched to a gene: 0. The germline V gene has CDR1 SGDLS and CDR2 YYNGEE. The CDR3 totals 14 residues. The DNA of the CDR3 is TGTGCCAGCAGCGGGACTAGCGGGACCGGGGAGCTGTTTTTT. Translated: CASSGTSGTGELFF.

V and J are TRBV9 and TRBJ2-7, with 9 bases aligning to TRBD1. CDR3 length equals 14 residues. V lost 4 bases to trimming and J lost 5 bases; unmatched junction nucleotides: 7. Germline CDR1 SGDLS, CDR2 YYNGEE. CDR3 sequence: CASSPTGGLDEQYF. DNA for the CDR3: TGTGCCAGCAGCCCTACAGGGGGCTTGGACGAGCAGTACTTC.

V and J are TRBV28 and TRBJ1-5; D not resolved. The CDR3 is made up of 13 amino acids. Trimming left V 8 bases short and J 3 bases short, with 11 bases between. From germline, CDR1 is MDHEN and CDR2 SYDVKM. CDR3 bases: TGTGCCAGCTTGTTTCCGAACAATCAGCCCCAGCATTTT. It is translated as CASLFPNNQPQHF.

The rearrangement links TRBV11-2 to TRBJ2-1; D is uncertain. The V and J ends lost 7 bases and 7 bases respectively, with 11 bases between them. The CDR3 is 12 amino acids. Germline assignment: CDR1 SGHAT and CDR2 FQNNGV. In DNA, the CDR3 is TGTGCCAGCACTGAACCTGCGAATGAGCAGTTCTTC. Residues: CASTEPANEQFF.

The chain has TRBV28 and TRBJ2-1, with TRBD1 matching 7 bases. The V gene's germline CDR1 is MDHEN and CDR2 SYDVKM. V shed 7 bases, J shed 9 bases, and the junction held 12 bases outside the gene matches. The CDR3 has 14 amino acids. CDR3 DNA: TGTGCCAGCACCTCTCTTGAGGGACAGATTGAGCAGTTCTTC. Its protein is CASTSLEGQIEQFF.

On this clone: The identical CDR3 is also encoded by other nucleotide sequences in the sample. The chain couples TRBV6-5 to TRBJ2-7, with TRBD2 identical over 7 bases. V lost 0 bases to trimming and J lost 2 bases; unmatched junction nucleotides: 4. The CDR3 has 15 residues. Germline V gives CDR1 MNHEY, CDR2 SVGAGI. The CDR3 protein is CASSYSSSGTYEQYF. CDR3 nucleotides: TGTGCCAGCAGTTACTCGTCTAGCGGTACCTACGAGCAGTACTTC.

This clone was recorded once. Other nucleotide sequences in the sample specify the same CDR3. The chain has TRBV6-1 and TRBJ2-4, with 7 positions matching TRBD1. Germline CDR1 and CDR2: MNHNS and SASEGT. J gave up 1 base and V 4 bases, and 7 bases lay outside the gene matches. The CDR3 covers 16 residues. The CDR3 DNA reads TGTGCCAGCAGTGTACCGGGACAGCTGGCCAAAAACATTCAGTACTTC. It encodes CASSVPGQLAKNIQYF.